This T cell receptor beta chain was sequenced in a study of T-cell memory formation after mild COVID-19. The wider study: The TCR clusters were mostly specific to one donor. Study-level points and caveats: Memory sampled before infection contained some responding clones, suggesting cross-reactive memory joined. Clones that shrank (day 15 to 85) were balanced CD4/CD8, whereas later expanders leaned CD4+. CD4+ contracting clones were mainly CM and EM; CD8+ ones, EMRA.

The germline CDR1 and CDR2 sequences are SEHNR and FQNEAQ (reference sequence). The V segment lost 5 bases and the J segment 0 bases; nucleotides outside the gene matches: 6. This CDR3 is built from 16 residues. TCRdb re-called the 5' RACE reads with MiXCR, one entry per CDR3 protein. The data show 550,000 to 650,000 distinct CDR3 sequences, 15% to 20% seen once. This clonotype was observed many times. Its matching antigen is unknown. This rearrangement joins TRBV7-9 to TRBJ1-5, with 8 bases identical to TRBD1. The sequence came from an adult woman who had mild COVID-19 (a few samples of this study predate the infection). Cell type and time point are not known. Sequenced sample: PBMCs or a T cell subset sorted from them (not recorded which). The CDR3 loop is CASSARQGPSNQPQHF. The DNA of the CDR3 is TGTGCCAGCAGCGCCCGACAGGGGCCTAGCAATCAGCCCCAGCATTTT.